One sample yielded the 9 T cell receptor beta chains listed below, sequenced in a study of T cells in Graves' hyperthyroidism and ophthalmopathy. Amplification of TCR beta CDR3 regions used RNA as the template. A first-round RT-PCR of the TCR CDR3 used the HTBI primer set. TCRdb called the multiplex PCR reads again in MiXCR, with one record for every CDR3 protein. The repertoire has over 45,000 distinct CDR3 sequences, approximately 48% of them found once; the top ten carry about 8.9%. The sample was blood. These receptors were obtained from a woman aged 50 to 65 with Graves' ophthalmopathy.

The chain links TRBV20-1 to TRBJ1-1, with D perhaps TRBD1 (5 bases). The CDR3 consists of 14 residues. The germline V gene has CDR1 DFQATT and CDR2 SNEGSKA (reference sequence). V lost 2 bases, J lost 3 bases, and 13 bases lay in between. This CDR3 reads CSARPAGVYTEAFF. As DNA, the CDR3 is TGCAGTGCTAGACCAGCGGGGGTTTACACTGAAGCTTTCTTT.

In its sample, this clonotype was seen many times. Here the CDR3 DNA reads TGTGCCAGCAGCTTAACAGGGAGCCCTGGAAACACCATATATTTT. This gives the protein CASSLTGSPGNTIYF. The V call is TRBV5-5, the J call TRBJ1-3; weak D call: TRBD1 (6 bases). Trimming removed 2 bases at V and 2 bases at J, with 11 bases between. The CDR3 is made up of 15 amino acids. The germline CDR1 and CDR2 sequences are SGHKS and YYEKEE (reference sequence).

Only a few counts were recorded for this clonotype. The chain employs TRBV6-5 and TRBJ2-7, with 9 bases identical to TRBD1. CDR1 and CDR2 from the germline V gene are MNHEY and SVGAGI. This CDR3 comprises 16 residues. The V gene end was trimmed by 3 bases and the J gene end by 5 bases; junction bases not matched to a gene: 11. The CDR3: CASSYRTGASGHEQYF. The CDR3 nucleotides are TGTGCCAGCAGTTATCGGACAGGGGCATCTGGGCACGAGCAGTACTTC.

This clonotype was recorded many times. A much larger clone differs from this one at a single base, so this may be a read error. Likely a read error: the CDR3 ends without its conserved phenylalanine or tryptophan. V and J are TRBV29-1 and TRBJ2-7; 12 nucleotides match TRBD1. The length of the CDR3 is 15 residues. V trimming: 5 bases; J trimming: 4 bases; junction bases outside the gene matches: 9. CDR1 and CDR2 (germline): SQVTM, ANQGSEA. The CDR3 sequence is CSVFQGTGGLYEQYS. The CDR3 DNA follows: TGCAGCGTTTTTCAAGGGACAGGGGGCTTGTACGAGCAGTACTCC.

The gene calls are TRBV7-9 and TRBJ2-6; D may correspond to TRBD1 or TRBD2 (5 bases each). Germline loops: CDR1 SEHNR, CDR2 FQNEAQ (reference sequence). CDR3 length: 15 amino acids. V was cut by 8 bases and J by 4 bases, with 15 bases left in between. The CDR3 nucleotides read TGTGCCAGCTCGGCGACGGGGCGGGGGGCCAACGTCCTGACTTTC. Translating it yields CASSATGRGANVLTF.

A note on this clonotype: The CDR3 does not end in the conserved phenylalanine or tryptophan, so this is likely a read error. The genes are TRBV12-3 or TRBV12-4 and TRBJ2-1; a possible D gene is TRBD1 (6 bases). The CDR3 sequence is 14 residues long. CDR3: CASSQPGHYKEQFC. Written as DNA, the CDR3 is TGTGCCAGCAGCCAACCGGGACATTACAAGGAGCAGTTCTGC.

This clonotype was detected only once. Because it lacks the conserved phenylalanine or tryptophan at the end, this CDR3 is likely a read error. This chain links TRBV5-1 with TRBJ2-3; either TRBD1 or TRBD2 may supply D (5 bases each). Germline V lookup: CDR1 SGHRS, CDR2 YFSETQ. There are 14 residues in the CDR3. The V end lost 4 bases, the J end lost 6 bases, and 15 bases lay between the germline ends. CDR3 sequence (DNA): TGCGCCAGCAGCCTCTCCGGGGCTCGGGATACGCAGTATTGT. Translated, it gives CASSLSGARDTQYC.

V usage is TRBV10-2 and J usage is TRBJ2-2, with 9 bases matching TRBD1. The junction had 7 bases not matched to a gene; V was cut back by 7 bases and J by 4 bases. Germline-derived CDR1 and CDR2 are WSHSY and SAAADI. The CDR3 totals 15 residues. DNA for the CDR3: TGCGCCAGCAACCCGGGACAGGGAAGCACCGGGGAGCTGTTTTTT. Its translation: CASNPGQGSTGELFF.

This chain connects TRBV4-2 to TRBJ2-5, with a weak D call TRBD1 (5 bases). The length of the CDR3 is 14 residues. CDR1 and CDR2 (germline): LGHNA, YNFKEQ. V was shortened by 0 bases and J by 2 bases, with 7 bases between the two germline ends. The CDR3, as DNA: TGTGCCAGCAGCCAAGAGGCAGGGCAAGAGACCCAGTACTTC. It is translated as CASSQEAGQETQYF.